One sample yielded the 5 T cell receptor beta chains listed below, sequenced in a study of vaccination and CD4 T cells after COVID-19. The Oncomine TCR Beta short-read assay sequenced DNA from cultured CD4+ T cells. TCRdb reprocessed the PCR reads via MiXCR and lists one record per CDR3 protein. The data show about 19,000 distinct CDR3 sequences, just over 60% seen once. Their antigens are not known. Documented treatment: 10-day PBMC culture with coronavirus spike peptide pools or control peptides (ViraFEST assay). Source material: CD4+ T cells from blood, cultured in vitro. The receptor set was obtained from a human donor who had recovered from COVID-19.

The rearrangement joins TRBV5-6 to TRBJ2-7, with 10 bases that match TRBD2. The V gene end was trimmed by 5 bases and the J gene end by 2 bases; junction bases not matched to a gene: 13. CDR1 and CDR2 from the germline V gene are SGHDT and YYEEEE. There are 17 residues in the CDR3. CDR3 coding DNA: TGTGCCAGCAGTTCACCCCGCACTAGCGGGGTAACCTACGAGCAGTACTTC. Amino acids: CASSSPRTSGVTYEQYF.

This clonotype was seen a handful of times. This sequence joins TRBV6-5 and TRBJ1-1; no clear D gene. The CDR3 has 15 amino acids. Germline V lookup: CDR1 MNHEY, CDR2 SVGAGI. V dropped 2 bases and J dropped 11 bases, with 21 bases sitting between them. The CDR3 loop is CASSYGREGYRLAFF. CDR3 DNA sequence: TGTGCCAGCAGTTACGGGAGGGAAGGGTATAGATTGGCTTTCTTT.

The gene calls are TRBV20-1 and TRBJ2-7; 9 bases agree with TRBD2. Germline V gives CDR1 DFQATT, CDR2 SNEGSKA (reference sequence). This CDR3 is 14 amino acids long. With V trimmed by 3 bases and J by 2 bases, 5 bases remained unmatched. In nucleotides, the CDR3 is TGCAGTGCTAGGTATCTAGCGGGGCCCTACGAGCAGTACTTC. It specifies CSARYLAGPYEQYF.

The chain carries TRBV20-1 and TRBJ2-3, with no clear D. CDR1 and CDR2 (germline): DFQATT, SNEGSKA (reference sequence). CDR3 length equals 11 residues. The V and J ends lost 1 base and 5 bases respectively, with 4 bases between them. The CDR3 nucleotides read TGCAGTGCTAGAGCCCTAGATACGCAGTATTTT. Its translation is CSARALDTQYF.

The CDR3 sequence: CASSLSRTGGRGELFF. DNA for the CDR3: TGTGCCAGCAGTTTAAGTCGGACAGGGGGCCGTGGGGAGCTGTTTTTT. V usage is TRBV27 and J usage is TRBJ2-2, with 11 bases aligning to TRBD1. The trim removed 2 bases at V and 8 bases at J, leaving 7 bases unmatched. The germline V gene has CDR1 MNHEY and CDR2 SMNVEV (reference sequence). The CDR3 sequence is 16 residues long.